This TCR beta chain was documented in a study of blood T cell repertoires in COVID-19. Assay: immunoSEQ multiplex PCR; the TCRdb copy retains only in-frame clones and omits some. The table lists approximately 150,000 clones, around 82% of them singletons. Germline V gene lookup returns CDR1 MGHRA and CDR2 YSYEKL. V was cut by 4 bases and J by 2 bases, with 15 bases left in between. This CDR3 spans 15 amino acids. This TCR derives from a man aged 60-69 years with active or convalescent COVID-19. The rearrangement joins TRBV4-1 to TRBJ2-7; TRBD2 might be the D (6 bases). Source material: peripheral blood. The CDR3 sequence is CASSRMGGLTYEQYF. The CDR3 region has the DNA TGCGCCAGCAGCCGAATGGGGGGACTTACCTACGAGCAGTACTTC.